The 23 T cell receptor beta chains below come from one sample, sequenced in a study of vaccination effects on CD4 cells after COVID-19. The table came from immunoSEQ multiplex PCR; TCRdb's copy has only in-frame clones and leaves some out. The sample consists of 70,000 or so clones, about 69% of them appearing once. Peptide-pool stimulation followed by sequencing identified expanded antigen-specific CD4+ clonotypes in the ViraFEST assay. When around 10 days of culture had elapsed, CD4+ T cells were isolated. PCR showed that the person got SARS-CoV-2 infection at some point between March and December 2020. Their target antigens are unknown. This specimen consisted of CD4+ T cells from PBMCs cultured with HIV peptides, obtained before COVID-19 vaccination. As to subset: HIV-1 Nef peptide pool negative control/reference culture. Receptors were obtained from a human donor who had a prior SARS-CoV-2 infection.

This clone was detected only a few times. V gene TRBV4-2 combines with J gene TRBJ2-7; tentative D call: TRBD1 (5 bases). There are 13 residues in the CDR3. Germline CDR1 and CDR2: LGHNA and YNFKEQ. Trimming stripped 1 base from V and 7 bases from J, with 11 bases between. Here the CDR3 reads CASSQVPGSEQYF. DNA for the CDR3: TGTGCCAGCAGCCAAGTCCCAGGGTCGGAGCAGTACTTC.

This chain connects TRBV5-7 to TRBJ2-7, with a possible D match to TRBD1 (6 bases). Being an ORF, TRBV5-7 has a function that is uncertain. Trimming cost V 4 bases and J 1 base, with 15 bases left between them. This CDR3 contains 15 residues. In DNA, the CDR3 is TGTGCCAGCAGCCGACAAGGGACACCTTCCTACGAGCAGTACTTC. Translating gives CASSRQGTPSYEQYF.

The rearrangement uses TRBV4-2 and TRBJ2-5, with D perhaps matching TRBD1 (5 bases). V lost 4 bases and J 1 base, leaving 16 bases between the germline ends. Looked up from germline, CDR1 is LGHNA and CDR2 is YNFKEQ. This CDR3 is 16 amino acids long. CDR3 sequence: CASSPQGRIPQETQYF. CDR3 in DNA: TGTGCCAGCAGCCCCCAGGGCAGAATACCCCAAGAGACCCAGTACTTC.

V gene TRBV4-1 combines with J gene TRBJ2-3; D is possibly TRBD1 or TRBD2 (5 bases each). CDR3 length equals 16 residues. Trimming took off 3 bases at V and 0 bases at J, with 13 bases between the two ends. CDR1 and CDR2 (germline): MGHRA, YSYEKL. CDR3 nucleotides: TGCGCCAGCAGCCACCGCCGGGGCACTAGCACAGATACGCAGTATTTT. Translating gives CASSHRRGTSTDTQYF.

This rearrangement joins TRBV6-5 to TRBJ2-5; D assignment may be TRBD1 or TRBD2 (5 bases each). Looked up from germline, CDR1 is MNHEY and CDR2 is SVGAGI. The CDR3 has 13 residues. V was trimmed by 6 bases and J by 7 bases, leaving 15 bases between them. The CDR3 loop reads CASRRLPQGTQYF. The CDR3 nucleotides read TGTGCCAGCAGGCGACTACCCCAGGGGACCCAGTACTTC.

The chain recombines TRBV5-1 with TRBJ2-7, with 8 bases that match TRBD1. Germline CDR1 and CDR2: SGHRS and YFSETQ. This CDR3 spans 15 amino acids. V trimming: 4 bases; J trimming: 0 bases; junction bases outside the gene matches: 6. The CDR3 here is CASSPGDRSSYEQYF. The DNA for the CDR3 is TGCGCCAGCAGCCCTGGGGACAGGAGCTCCTACGAGCAGTACTTC.

This chain links TRBV7-3 with TRBJ2-2; TRBD2 matches 12 bases. Losses at the gene ends were 5 bases for V and 5 bases for J; bases not matched to a gene: 6. The CDR3 sequence is 16 residues long. The germline gives CDR1 SGHTA, CDR2 FQGTGA. DNA for the CDR3: TGTGCCAGCAGCAAGACTAGCGGGAGCGGTACCGGGGAGCTGTTTTTT. This translates into CASSKTSGSGTGELFF.

The chain has TRBV30 and TRBJ1-5, with D maybe TRBD1 (6 bases). The CDR3 runs 16 residues. Germline CDR1 GTSNPN, CDR2 SVGIG (reference sequence). The ends were cut back, 1 base at V and 0 bases at J, with 13 bases in the middle. In nucleotides, the CDR3 is TGTGCCTGGAGTGCCAGGGGTCATTATAGCAATCAGCCCCAGCATTTT. The encoded protein is CAWSARGHYSNQPQHF.

This chain connects TRBV11-1 to TRBJ1-1; D uncertain. The V gene's germline CDR1 is SGHAT and CDR2 FQDESV (reference sequence). The CDR3 covers 13 residues. Trimming left V 1 base short and J 0 bases short, with 3 bases between. CDR3 protein: CASSLDVNTEAFF. CDR3 sequence (DNA): TGTGCCAGCAGCTTAGACGTGAACACTGAAGCTTTCTTT.

The chain carries TRBV4-2 and TRBJ2-1; the D gene could be TRBD1 or TRBD2 (5 bases each). The CDR3 runs 16 residues. Between the trimmed V and J ends, which lost 0 bases and 0 bases, there was a span of 9 bases. The germline V gene has CDR1 LGHNA and CDR2 YNFKEQ. DNA of the CDR3: TGTGCCAGCAGCCAAGACACGGGGCGCTCCTACAATGAGCAGTTCTTC. It codes for CASSQDTGRSYNEQFF.

This sequence joins TRBV2 and TRBJ1-5; the D is unclear. V dropped 0 bases and J dropped 1 base, with 4 bases sitting between them. The CDR3 spans 14 residues. Germline-derived CDR1 and CDR2 are SNHLY and FYNNEI. CDR3 protein: CASSEAWSNQPQHF. CDR3 coding DNA: TGTGCCAGCAGTGAAGCGTGGAGCAATCAGCCCCAGCATTTT.

This clone was picked up a small number of times. This sequence joins TRBV5-1 and TRBJ2-1; D is possibly TRBD1 (6 bases). V was clipped by 0 bases and J by 4 bases, with 17 bases between them. This CDR3 region has 17 residues. Germline-derived CDR1 and CDR2 are SGHRS and YFSETQ. The CDR3 DNA reads as TGCGCCAGCAGCTTGGAACCCGCCGGGCAGGGGTACAATGAGCAGTTCTTC. Its protein product is CASSLEPAGQGYNEQFF.

The chain uses TRBV10-1 and TRBJ1-1, with D unresolved. Trimming cost V 5 bases and J 0 bases, with 13 bases left between them. Looked up from germline, CDR1 is WNHNN and CDR2 is SYGVQD (reference sequence). The CDR3 sequence is 15 residues long. The CDR3 protein is CASSPKTPLNTEAFF. CDR3 coding DNA: TGCGCCAGCAGTCCAAAGACACCACTGAACACTGAAGCTTTCTTT.

V is TRBV6-5 and J is TRBJ1-1; 7 bases agree with TRBD1. CDR3 length: 15 amino acids. Germline V gene data show CDR1 as MNHEY and CDR2 as SVGAGI. V lost 1 base, J lost 5 bases, and 7 bases stayed unmatched. The CDR3 loop is CASSYFYRGGTEAFF. The CDR3 DNA reads as TGTGCCAGCAGTTACTTTTACAGGGGTGGAACTGAAGCTTTCTTT.

The rearrangement links TRBV13 to TRBJ2-5; D remains ambiguous. The germline V gene has CDR1 PRHDT and CDR2 FYEKMQ (reference sequence). The CDR3 contains 13 residues. V dropped 4 bases and J dropped 1 base, with 7 bases sitting between them. The CDR3: CASSSEFQETQYF. Written as DNA, the CDR3 is TGTGCCAGCAGCTCCGAGTTCCAAGAGACCCAGTACTTC.

V usage is TRBV5-4 and J usage is TRBJ1-1; D gene uncertain. The CDR3 runs 15 residues. Germline lookup yields CDR1 SGHNT and CDR2 YYREEE (reference sequence). V was shortened by 4 bases and J by 3 bases, with 16 bases between the two germline ends. This CDR3 reads CASSRFAGLDTEAFF. CDR3 coding DNA: TGTGCCAGCAGCCGATTTGCTGGGTTGGACACTGAAGCTTTCTTT.

The V gene is TRBV7-2, the J gene TRBJ2-3, with 7 bases fitting TRBD2. Germline CDR1 and CDR2: SGHTA and FQGNSA. The junction had 7 bases not matched to a gene; V was cut back by 2 bases and J by 2 bases. The CDR3 consists of 16 residues. CDR3 loop: CASSLNPGGLTDTQYF. The CDR3 DNA reads TGTGCCAGCAGCTTAAACCCGGGAGGTCTCACAGATACGCAGTATTTT.

The chain recombines TRBV2 with TRBJ2-3; possibly TRBD2 for D (5 bases). Trimming shortened V by 7 bases and J by 1 base, and 9 bases separated the two germline ends. The CDR3 runs to 13 residues. In germline, CDR1 is SNHLY, CDR2 FYNNEI. This chain's CDR3 is CASNRAGTDTQYF. Written as DNA, the CDR3 is TGTGCCAGCAACCGAGCGGGCACAGATACGCAGTATTTT.

This clone was counted a single time. The chain links TRBV11-1 to TRBJ1-1, with TRBD1 identical over 7 bases. CDR3 length: 13 residues. V lost 5 bases to trimming and J lost 3 bases; unmatched junction nucleotides: 3. The germline V gene has CDR1 SGHAT and CDR2 FQDESV (reference sequence). The CDR3 DNA follows: TGTGCCAGCAGCGAGGGACAGTACACTGAAGCTTTCTTT. This translates into CASSEGQYTEAFF.

This clone was observed a few times. This chain joins TRBV7-9 and TRBJ2-2; TRBD1 is a possible D gene (5 bases). The germline V gene encodes CDR1 SEHNR and CDR2 FQNEAQ (reference sequence). The CDR3 has 15 amino acids. V was pared by 5 bases and J by 6 bases, with 16 bases between. In nucleotides, the CDR3 is TGTGCCAGCAGCCCCACCCCCGCAGGGTCCGGGGAGCTGTTTTTT. It encodes CASSPTPAGSGELFF.

V and J are TRBV5-1 and TRBJ1-1; D call uncertain. The CDR3 covers 13 residues. Trimming shortened V by 4 bases and J by 4 bases, and 11 bases separated the two germline ends. The germline V gene has CDR1 SGHRS and CDR2 YFSETQ. The CDR3: CASSLKEGTEAFF. In DNA form, the CDR3 reads TGCGCCAGCAGCCTAAAGGAGGGCACTGAAGCTTTCTTT.

The chain has TRBV12-5 and TRBJ1-2, with 7 nucleotides matching TRBD1. The CDR3 contains 17 residues. J was trimmed by 6 bases and V by 0 bases; bases with no gene match: 13. CDR1 LGHNT and CDR2 FRNRAP come from the germline V gene. DNA for the CDR3: TGTGCTAGTGGTTTGGTTCTAGGGACAGCTTTTGATAATGGCTACACCTTC. Translated, it gives CASGLVLGTAFDNGYTF.

J is TRBJ1-6 and V is TRBV12-3 or TRBV12-4; D gene uncertain. With 2 bases removed from V and 6 bases from J, the gap between germline ends came to 5 bases. The CDR3 sequence is 13 residues long. The CDR3: CASSLRGNSPLHF. As DNA, the CDR3 is TGTGCCAGCAGTTTACGGGGTAATTCACCCCTCCACTTT.